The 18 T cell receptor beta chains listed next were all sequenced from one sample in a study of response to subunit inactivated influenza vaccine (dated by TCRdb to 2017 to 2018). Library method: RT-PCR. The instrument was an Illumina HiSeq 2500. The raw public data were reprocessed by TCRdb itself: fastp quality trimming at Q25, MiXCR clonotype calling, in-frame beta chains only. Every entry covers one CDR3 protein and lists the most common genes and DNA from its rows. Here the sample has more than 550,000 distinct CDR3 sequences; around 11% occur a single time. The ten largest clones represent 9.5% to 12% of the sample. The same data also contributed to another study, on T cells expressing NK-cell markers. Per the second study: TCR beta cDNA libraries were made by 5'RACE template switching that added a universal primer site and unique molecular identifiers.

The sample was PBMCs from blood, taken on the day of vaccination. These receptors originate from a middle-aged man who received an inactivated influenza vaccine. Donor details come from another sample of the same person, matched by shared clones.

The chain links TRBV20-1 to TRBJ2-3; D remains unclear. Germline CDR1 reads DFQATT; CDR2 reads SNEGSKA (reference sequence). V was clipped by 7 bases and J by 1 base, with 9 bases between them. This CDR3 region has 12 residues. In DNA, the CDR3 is TGCAGTGTCGTTGGGGGCACAGATACGCAGTATTTT. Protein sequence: CSVVGGTDTQYF.

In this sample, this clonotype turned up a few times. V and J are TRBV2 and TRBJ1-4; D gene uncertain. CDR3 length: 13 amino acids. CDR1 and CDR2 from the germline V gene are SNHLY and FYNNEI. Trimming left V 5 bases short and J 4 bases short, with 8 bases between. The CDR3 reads CASSPDGNEKLFF. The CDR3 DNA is TGTGCCAGCAGTCCCGACGGTAATGAAAAACTGTTTTTT.

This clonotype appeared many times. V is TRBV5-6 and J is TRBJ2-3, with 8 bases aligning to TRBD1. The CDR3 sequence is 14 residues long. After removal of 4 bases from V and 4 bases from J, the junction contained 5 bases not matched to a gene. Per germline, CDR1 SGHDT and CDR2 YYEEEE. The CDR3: CASSIRGRADTQYF. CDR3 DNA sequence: TGTGCCAGCAGCATCAGGGGGCGGGCAGATACGCAGTATTTT.

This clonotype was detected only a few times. The CDR3 sequence: CASSPRLAGGGYNEQFF. CDR3 coding DNA: TGCGCCAGCAGCCCCCGACTAGCGGGAGGGGGATACAATGAGCAGTTCTTC. The chain couples TRBV4-1 to TRBJ2-1, with 14 nucleotides matching TRBD2. This CDR3 is built from 17 residues. The V and J ends lost 4 bases and 4 bases, in that order; junction bases with no gene match: 6. Germline CDR1 reads MGHRA; CDR2 reads YSYEKL.

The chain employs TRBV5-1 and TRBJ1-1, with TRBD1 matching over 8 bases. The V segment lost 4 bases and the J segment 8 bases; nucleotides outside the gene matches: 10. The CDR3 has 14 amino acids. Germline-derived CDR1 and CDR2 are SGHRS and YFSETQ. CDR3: CASSTTGGMAEAFF. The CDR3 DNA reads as TGCGCCAGCAGCACCACAGGGGGTATGGCCGAAGCTTTCTTT.

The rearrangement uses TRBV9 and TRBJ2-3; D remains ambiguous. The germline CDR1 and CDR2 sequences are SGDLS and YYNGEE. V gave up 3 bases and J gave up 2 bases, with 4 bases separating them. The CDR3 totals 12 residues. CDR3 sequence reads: CASSGATDTQYF. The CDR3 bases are TGTGCCAGCAGCGGCGCCACAGATACGCAGTATTTT.

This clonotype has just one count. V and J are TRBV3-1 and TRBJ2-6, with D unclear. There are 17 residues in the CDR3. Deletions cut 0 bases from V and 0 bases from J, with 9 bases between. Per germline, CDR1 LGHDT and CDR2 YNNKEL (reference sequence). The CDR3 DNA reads TGTGCCAGCAGCCAAGATCATTGCCTCTCTGGGGCCAACGTCCTGACTTTC. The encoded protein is CASSQDHCLSGANVLTF. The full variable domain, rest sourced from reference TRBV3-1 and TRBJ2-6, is DTAVSQTPKYLVTQMGNDKSIKCEQNLGHDTMYWYKQDSKKFLKIMFSYNNKELIINETVPNRFSPKSPDKAHLNLHINSLELGDSAVYFCASSQDHCLSGANVLTFGAGSRLTVL.

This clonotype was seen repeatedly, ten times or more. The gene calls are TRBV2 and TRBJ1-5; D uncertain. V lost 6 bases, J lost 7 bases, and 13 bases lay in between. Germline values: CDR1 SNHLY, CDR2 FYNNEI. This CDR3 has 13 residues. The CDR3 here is CASRKLGYQPQHF. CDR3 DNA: TGTGCCAGCAGGAAGCTCGGATACCAGCCCCAGCATTTT.

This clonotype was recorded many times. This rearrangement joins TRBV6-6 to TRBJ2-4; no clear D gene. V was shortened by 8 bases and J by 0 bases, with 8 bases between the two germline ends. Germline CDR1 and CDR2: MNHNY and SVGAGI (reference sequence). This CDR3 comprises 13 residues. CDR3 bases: TGTGCCAGCTCGGACCTAGCCAAAAACATTCAGTACTTC. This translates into CASSDLAKNIQYF.

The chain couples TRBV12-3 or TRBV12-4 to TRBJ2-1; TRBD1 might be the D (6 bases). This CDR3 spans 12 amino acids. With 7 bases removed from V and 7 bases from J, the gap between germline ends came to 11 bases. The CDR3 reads CASTRDKNEQFF. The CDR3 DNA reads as TGTGCCAGCACCCGGGACAAAAATGAGCAGTTCTTC.

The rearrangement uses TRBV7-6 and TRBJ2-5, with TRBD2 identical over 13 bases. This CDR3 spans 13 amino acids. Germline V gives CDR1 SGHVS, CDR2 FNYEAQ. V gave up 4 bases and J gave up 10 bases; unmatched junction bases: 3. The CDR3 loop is CASSSGLAGIQYF. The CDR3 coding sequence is TGTGCCAGCAGCTCGGGACTAGCGGGAATCCAGTACTTC.

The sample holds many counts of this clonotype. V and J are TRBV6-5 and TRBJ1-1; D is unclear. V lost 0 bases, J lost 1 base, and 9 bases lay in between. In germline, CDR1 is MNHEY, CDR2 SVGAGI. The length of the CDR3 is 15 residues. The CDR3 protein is CASSYSAASNTEAFF. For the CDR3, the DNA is TGTGCCAGCAGTTACTCGGCAGCTTCGAACACTGAAGCTTTCTTT.

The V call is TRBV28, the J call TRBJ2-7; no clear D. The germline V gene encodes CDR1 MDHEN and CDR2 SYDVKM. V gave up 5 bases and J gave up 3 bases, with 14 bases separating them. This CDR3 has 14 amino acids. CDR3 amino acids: CASSAGLSVYEQYF. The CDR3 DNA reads TGTGCCAGCAGTGCCGGTTTAAGCGTCTACGAGCAGTACTTC.

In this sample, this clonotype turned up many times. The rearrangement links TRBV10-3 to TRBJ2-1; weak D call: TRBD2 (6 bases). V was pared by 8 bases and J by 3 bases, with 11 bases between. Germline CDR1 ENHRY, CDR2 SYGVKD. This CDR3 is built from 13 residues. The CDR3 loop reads CAIGRDFYNEQFF. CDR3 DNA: TGTGCCATCGGCAGGGACTTCTACAATGAGCAGTTCTTC.

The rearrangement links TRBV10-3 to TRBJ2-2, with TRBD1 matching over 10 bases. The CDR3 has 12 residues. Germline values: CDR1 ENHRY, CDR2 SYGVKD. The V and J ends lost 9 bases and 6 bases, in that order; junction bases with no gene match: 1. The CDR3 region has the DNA TGTGCCATGACAGGGGGCCCCGGGGAGCTGTTTTTT. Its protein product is CAMTGGPGELFF.

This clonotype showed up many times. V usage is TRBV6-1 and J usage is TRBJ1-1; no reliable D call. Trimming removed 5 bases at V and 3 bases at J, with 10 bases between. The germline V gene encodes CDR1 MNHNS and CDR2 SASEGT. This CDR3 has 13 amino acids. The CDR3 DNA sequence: TGTGCCAGCAGTAGCCAGGAGGACACTGAAGCTTTCTTT. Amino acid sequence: CASSSQEDTEAFF.

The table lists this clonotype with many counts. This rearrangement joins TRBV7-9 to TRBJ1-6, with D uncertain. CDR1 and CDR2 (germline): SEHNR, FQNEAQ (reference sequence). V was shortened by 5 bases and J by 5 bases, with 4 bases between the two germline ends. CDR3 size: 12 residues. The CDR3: CASSHNNSPLHF. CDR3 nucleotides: TGTGCCAGCAGCCACAATAATTCACCCCTCCACTTT.

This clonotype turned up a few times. Written as DNA, the CDR3 is TGTGCCTGGAAGCAGGTACCGTCTAATGAAAAACTGTTTTTT. Its translation is CAWKQVPSNEKLFF. The genes are TRBV30 and TRBJ1-4; no definite D call. Germline V gene data show CDR1 as GTSNPN and CDR2 as SVGIG (reference sequence). V lost 4 bases and J 3 bases, leaving 12 bases between the germline ends. The CDR3 contains 14 residues.